This note documents a single T cell receptor beta chain sequence. Its matching antigen is unknown. The repertoire was sequenced with immunoSEQ multiplex PCR; TCRdb's copy has only in-frame clones and lacks some. This repertoire shows 950,000 to 1,300,000 clones, around 76% found once; its top ten account for 1.4% to 1.5%. This sample was taken from a study of shared clonotypes between healthy human individuals. Findings and caveats of the study: The study sampled only blood, and tissue repertoires likely differ. About 5% was the fraction of naive CD4 clonotypes found shared across several donors. Compared with clonotypes that all four donors shared, non-shared clonotypes had lower generation probabilities.

The sequencing input was memory CD4+ T cells sorted from blood. The subset denotes: CD45RA-negative fraction. This TCR was recovered from a man aged 18 to 35 in good health.

This chain's CDR3 is CASSPTSGGAGEQYF. The CDR3 DNA reads as TGTGCCAGCAGTCCGACTAGCGGGGGGGCGGGCGAGCAGTACTTC. The chain is built from TRBV28 and TRBJ2-7, with 14 bases that match TRBD2. The CDR3 spans 15 residues. Trimming removed 5 bases from V and 6 bases from J; junction bases left unmatched: 6. Germline V CDR1 and CDR2: MDHEN, SYDVKM.